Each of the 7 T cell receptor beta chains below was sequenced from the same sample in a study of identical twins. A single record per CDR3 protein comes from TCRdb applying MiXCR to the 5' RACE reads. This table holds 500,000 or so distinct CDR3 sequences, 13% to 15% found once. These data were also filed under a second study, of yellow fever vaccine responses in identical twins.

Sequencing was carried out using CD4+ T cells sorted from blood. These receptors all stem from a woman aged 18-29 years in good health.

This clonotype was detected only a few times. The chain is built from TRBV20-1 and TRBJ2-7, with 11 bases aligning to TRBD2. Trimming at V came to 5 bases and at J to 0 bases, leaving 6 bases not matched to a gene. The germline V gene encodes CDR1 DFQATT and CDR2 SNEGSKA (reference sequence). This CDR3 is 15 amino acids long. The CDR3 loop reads CSADLAGGRSYEQYF. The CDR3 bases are TGCAGTGCTGACCTAGCGGGAGGCCGCTCCTACGAGCAGTACTTC.

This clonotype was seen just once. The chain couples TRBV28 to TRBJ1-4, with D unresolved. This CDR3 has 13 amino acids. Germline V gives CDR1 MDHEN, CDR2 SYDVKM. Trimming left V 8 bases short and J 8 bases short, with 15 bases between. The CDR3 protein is CASLGGLGEKLFF. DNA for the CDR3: TGTGCCAGCCTGGGAGGGTTGGGGGAAAAACTGTTTTTT.

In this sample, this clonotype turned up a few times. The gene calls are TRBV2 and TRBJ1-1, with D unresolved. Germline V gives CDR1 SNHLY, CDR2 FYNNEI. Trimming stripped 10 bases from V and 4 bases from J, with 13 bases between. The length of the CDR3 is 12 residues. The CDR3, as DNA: TGTGCCACCTCGGGGTTTGGCACTGAAGCTTTCTTT. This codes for CATSGFGTEAFF.

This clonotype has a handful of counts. CDR3 bases: TGTGCCAGCCCTAACAAAGGGTTCCAAGAGACCCAGTACTTC. This gives the protein CASPNKGFQETQYF. The rearrangement uses TRBV2 and TRBJ2-5, with D hard to call. Trimming stripped 8 bases from V and 1 base from J, with 14 bases between. CDR1 and CDR2 (germline): SNHLY, FYNNEI. This CDR3 is built from 14 residues.

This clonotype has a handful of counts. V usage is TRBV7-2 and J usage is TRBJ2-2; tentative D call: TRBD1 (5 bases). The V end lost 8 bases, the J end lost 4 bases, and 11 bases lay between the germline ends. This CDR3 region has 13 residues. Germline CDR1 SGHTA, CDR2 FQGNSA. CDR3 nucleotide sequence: TGTGCCAGCTTGGGGCCGGGCACCGGGGAGCTGTTTTTT. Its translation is CASLGPGTGELFF. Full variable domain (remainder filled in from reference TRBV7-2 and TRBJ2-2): GAGVSQSPSNKVTEKGKDVELRCDPISGHTALYWYRQSLGQGLEFLIYFQGNSAPDKSGLPSDRFSAERTGGSVSTLTIQRTQQEDSAVYLCASLGPGTGELFFGEGSRLTVL.

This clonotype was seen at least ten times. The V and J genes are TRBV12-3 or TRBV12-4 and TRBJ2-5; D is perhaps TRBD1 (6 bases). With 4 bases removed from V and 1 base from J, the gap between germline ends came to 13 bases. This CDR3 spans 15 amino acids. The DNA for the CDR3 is TGTGCCAGCAGTTACAGCAAACAGGGCCAAGAGACCCAGTACTTC. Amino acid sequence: CASSYSKQGQETQYF.

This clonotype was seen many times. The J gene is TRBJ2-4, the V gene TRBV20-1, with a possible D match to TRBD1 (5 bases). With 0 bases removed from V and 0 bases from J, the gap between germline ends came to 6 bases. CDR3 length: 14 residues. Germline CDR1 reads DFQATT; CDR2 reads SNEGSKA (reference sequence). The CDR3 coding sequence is TGCAGTGCTAGAGACCAGGGAGCCAAAAACATTCAGTACTTC. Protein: CSARDQGAKNIQYF.